The T cell receptor beta chain described here comes from a study of blood T cell repertoires in COVID-19. In the original processing: Reference gene primer amplification in the assay estimated nucleated cell counts. TCRdb keeps only in-frame clones here, not all; method: immunoSEQ multiplex PCR. V and J calls and clone size are copied from that table; D and trimming were computed from the DNA. The sample includes under 100,000 clones, 70% to 85% of them seen just once. This clone appeared once. The sequence was obtained from a woman aged 80 or over with COVID-19, enrolled during active disease. The material sequenced was peripheral blood.

The CDR3 spells CASSQMNTEAFF. The CDR3 DNA follows: TGCGCCAGCAGCCAGATGAACACTGAAGCTTTCTTT. The rearrangement joins TRBV5-1 to TRBJ1-1; D is uncertain. Deletions cut 4 bases from V and 0 bases from J, with 4 bases between. This CDR3 is 12 amino acids long. The V gene's germline CDR1 is SGHRS and CDR2 YFSETQ.